The 10 T cell receptor beta chains below were found in one sample sequenced in a study of human T cells and chemical hapten exposure. Described time point: pre-sensitization, week 0. Treatment of the sample: therapeutic diphenylcyclopropenone sensitization with weekly scalp DPC. MiXCR, applied by TCRdb to the RACE reads, yields one record per CDR3 protein. This sample has around 200,000 distinct CDR3 sequences, with roughly 30% found just once. Sequenced here: whole blood, sampled in connection with sensitization to the hapten diphenylcyclopropenone (DPC). The receptors originated from a woman aged 30 to 39 with alopecia areata. Some clones in this sample may be carry-over from other donors' samples.

The rearrangement links TRBV18 to TRBJ1-1; D not certain. The length of the CDR3 is 14 residues. The germline CDR1 and CDR2 sequences are KGHSH and LQKENI. V was cut by 3 bases and J by 1 base, with 9 bases left in between. In nucleotides, the CDR3 is TGTGCCAGCTCACCCCCGTGGGGGAACACTGAAGCTTTCTTT. It specifies CASSPPWGNTEAFF.

J is TRBJ1-1 and V is TRBV5-4, with 11 bases matching TRBD1. The CDR3 runs 16 residues. Germline assignment: CDR1 SGHNT and CDR2 YYREEE (reference sequence). Trimming at V came to 3 bases and at J to 2 bases, leaving 6 bases not matched to a gene. The CDR3 protein is CASSSGQGAFNTEAFF. The DNA for the CDR3 is TGTGCCAGCAGCTCCGGACAGGGGGCTTTTAACACTGAAGCTTTCTTT.

This clonotype was counted ten times or more. The genes are TRBV4-3 and TRBJ1-2; D is unclear. The V gene's germline CDR1 is LGHNA and CDR2 YSLEER. V was pared by 0 bases and J by 4 bases, with 24 bases between. The CDR3 is made up of 19 amino acids. CDR3 sequence: CASSQDTSQRGSKSYGYTF. CDR3 nucleotides: TGCGCCAGCAGCCAAGATACCTCCCAGAGAGGGTCGAAGAGCTATGGCTACACCTTC.

There are a few counts of this clonotype. V usage is TRBV5-1 and J usage is TRBJ2-3; the D gene is possibly TRBD1 (5 bases). Per germline, CDR1 SGHRS and CDR2 YFSETQ. The V end lost 5 bases, the J end lost 2 bases, and 12 bases lay between the germline ends. The CDR3 has 14 amino acids. The CDR3 coding sequence is TGCGCCAGCAGAGCCGTGGGGCTCACAGATACGCAGTATTTT. It specifies CASRAVGLTDTQYF.

This CDR3 is CSPGKTCWGNQPQHF. CDR3 bases: TGCAGCCCGGGGAAAACCTGTTGGGGCAATCAGCCCCAGCATTTT. The chain carries TRBV29-1 and TRBJ1-5; D is uncertain. V lost 8 bases, J lost 2 bases, and 19 bases lay in between. This CDR3 is 15 amino acids long. The germline CDR1 and CDR2 sequences are SQVTM and ANQGSEA.

The chain recombines TRBV9 with TRBJ2-1, with 9 nucleotides matching TRBD2. The CDR3 is 15 amino acids. Germline loops: CDR1 SGDLS, CDR2 YYNGEE. Germline trimming cut 1 base from V and 7 bases from J; bases unmatched to any gene: 6. The CDR3, as DNA: TGTGCCAGCAGCGTATCGTCGGGACTAGCTAATGAGCAGTTCTTC. It specifies CASSVSSGLANEQFF.

Here the CDR3 DNA reads TGTGCCAGCAGCCGTGATGTCGGGACCGGGAATGAGCAGTTCTTC. Protein sequence: CASSRDVGTGNEQFF. V and J are TRBV7-2 and TRBJ2-1, with D perhaps TRBD1 or TRBD2 (5 bases each). V was clipped by 5 bases and J by 7 bases, with 18 bases between them. The CDR3 is 15 amino acids. CDR1 is SGHTA, CDR2 FQGNSA, per germline.

Only a few counts were recorded for this clonotype. The chain combines TRBV29-1 with TRBJ1-5; D gene unclear. CDR3 size: 13 residues. The V end was cut by 4 bases, the J end by 9 bases, with 16 bases between. Per germline, CDR1 SQVTM and CDR2 ANQGSEA. The CDR3 region has the DNA TGCAGCGTTGTCACAGAGGGAATCGGGCCCCAGCATTTT. Translating it yields CSVVTEGIGPQHF.

This clonotype was seen a few times. The chain joins TRBV28 to TRBJ2-3; TRBD1 aligns across 8 bases. The CDR3 has 15 amino acids. J lost 5 bases, V lost 6 bases, and 10 bases had no gene match. Germline values: CDR1 MDHEN, CDR2 SYDVKM. CDR3 residues: CASRGQERRGDTQYF. The CDR3 DNA sequence: TGTGCCAGCAGGGGACAGGAACGCAGGGGAGATACGCAGTATTTT.

V is TRBV27 and J is TRBJ2-2; a weak D match, TRBD2 (7 bases). The CDR3 runs to 18 residues. The germline CDR1 and CDR2 sequences are MNHEY and SMNVEV (reference sequence). V was cut by 8 bases and J by 5 bases, with 27 bases left in between. CDR3 sequence reads: CASGLPVRGGARTGELFF. The CDR3 DNA sequence: TGTGCCAGCGGACTCCCCGTTAGGGGGGGGGCTAGGACCGGGGAGCTGTTTTTT.